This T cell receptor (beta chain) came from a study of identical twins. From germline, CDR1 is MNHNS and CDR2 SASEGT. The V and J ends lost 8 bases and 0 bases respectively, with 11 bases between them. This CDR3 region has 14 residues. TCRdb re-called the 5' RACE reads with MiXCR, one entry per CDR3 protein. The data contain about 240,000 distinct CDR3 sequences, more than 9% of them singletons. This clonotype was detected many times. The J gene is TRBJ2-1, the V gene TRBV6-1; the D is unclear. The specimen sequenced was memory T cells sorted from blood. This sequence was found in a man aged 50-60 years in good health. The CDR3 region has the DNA TGTGCCAGCTCAAACTCCTACTCCTACAATGAGCAGTTCTTC. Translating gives CASSNSYSYNEQFF.